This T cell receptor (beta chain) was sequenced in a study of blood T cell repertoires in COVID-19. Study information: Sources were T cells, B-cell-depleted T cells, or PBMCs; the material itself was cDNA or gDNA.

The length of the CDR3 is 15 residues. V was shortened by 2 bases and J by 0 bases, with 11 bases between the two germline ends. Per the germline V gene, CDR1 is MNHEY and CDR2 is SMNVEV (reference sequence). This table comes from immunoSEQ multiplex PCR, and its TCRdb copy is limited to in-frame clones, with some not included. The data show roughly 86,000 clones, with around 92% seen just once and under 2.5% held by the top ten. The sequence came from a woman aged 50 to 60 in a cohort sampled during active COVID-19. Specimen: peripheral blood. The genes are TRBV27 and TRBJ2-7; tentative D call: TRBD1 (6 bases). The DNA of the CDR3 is TGTGCCAGCAGTTTACCCGGGACACCCTCCTACGAGCAGTACTTC. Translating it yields CASSLPGTPSYEQYF.